This TCR beta chain is drawn from a study of T cell repertoires in aging, cancer and after chemotherapy. On the study more broadly: The whole study produced a dataset of millions of TCR reads. Study results and limitations: Median generation probability rose over the chemotherapy interval in each cancer cohort, suggesting rebound thymic output. Lymphoid organ infiltration in hematological cancer patients may impair thymic emigration or peripheral T cell expansion.

This clonotype was counted a few times. Its cognate antigen is unknown. Multiplex touch-down PCR with TRB-A/B primers amplified rearranged V-D-J TRB sequences. TCRdb re-derived calls from the multiplex PCR reads in MiXCR, one entry per CDR3 protein. Among around 6,500 distinct CDR3 sequences, about 23% were seen once, and the ten largest hold 6.5% to 9.5%. The template was genomic DNA from peripheral blood, not RNA. What was sequenced was blood. This clonotype originated in a human donor with a blood cancer.

The CDR3 nucleotides read TGTGCCAGCGCACCCCCGGACAGGGTAAACTATGGCTACACCTTC. Translation gives CASAPPDRVNYGYTF. The chain couples TRBV28 to TRBJ1-2, with 8 nucleotides matching TRBD1. CDR1 and CDR2 (germline): MDHEN, SYDVKM. The CDR3 sequence is 15 residues long. J was trimmed by 2 bases and V by 8 bases; bases with no gene match: 10.